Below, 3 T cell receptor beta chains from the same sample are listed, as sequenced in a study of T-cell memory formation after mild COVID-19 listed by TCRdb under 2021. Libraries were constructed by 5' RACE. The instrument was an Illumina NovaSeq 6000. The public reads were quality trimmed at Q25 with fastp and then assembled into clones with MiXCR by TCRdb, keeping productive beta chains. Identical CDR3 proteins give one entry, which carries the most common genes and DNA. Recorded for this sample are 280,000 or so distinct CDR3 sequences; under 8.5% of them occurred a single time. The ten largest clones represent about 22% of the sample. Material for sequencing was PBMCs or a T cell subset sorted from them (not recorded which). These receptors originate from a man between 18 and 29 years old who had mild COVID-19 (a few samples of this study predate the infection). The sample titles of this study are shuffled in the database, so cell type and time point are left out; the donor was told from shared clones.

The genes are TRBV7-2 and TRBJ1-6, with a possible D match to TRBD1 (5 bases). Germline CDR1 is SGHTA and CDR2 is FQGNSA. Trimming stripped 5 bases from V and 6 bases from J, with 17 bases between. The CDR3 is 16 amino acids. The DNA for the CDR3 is TGTGCCAGCAGCCCCGATGGTATAGGGGCTAATTCACCCCTCCACTTT. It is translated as CASSPDGIGANSPLHF.

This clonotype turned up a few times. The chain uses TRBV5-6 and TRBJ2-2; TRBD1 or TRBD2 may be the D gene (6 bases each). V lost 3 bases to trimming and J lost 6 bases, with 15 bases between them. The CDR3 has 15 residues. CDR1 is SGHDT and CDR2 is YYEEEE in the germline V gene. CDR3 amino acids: CASSSGAAGPGELFF. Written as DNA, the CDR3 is TGTGCCAGCAGCTCGGGGGCAGCCGGGCCCGGGGAGCTGTTTTTT.

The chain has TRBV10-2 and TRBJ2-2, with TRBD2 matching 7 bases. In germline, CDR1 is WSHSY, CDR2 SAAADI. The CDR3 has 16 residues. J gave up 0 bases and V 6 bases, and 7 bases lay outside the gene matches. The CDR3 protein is CASRGGDAANTGELFF. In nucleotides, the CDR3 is TGCGCCAGCAGGGGGGGGGACGCCGCGAACACCGGGGAGCTGTTTTTT.